Presented here are 25 T cell receptor beta chains from one specimen sequenced in a study of blood T cell repertoires in COVID-19 (dated by TCRdb to about 2020). Library creation used the immunoSEQ multiplex PCR assay. Entries here come from immuneACCESS through TCRdb and include only in-frame sequences with V and J called. Some clones fail to appear in such tables; in the studies checked, an unresolved V gene covers under half of the shortfall, and the cause of the remainder is unknown. This sample holds under 200,000 clones; 88% were observed only once. Around 1.6% of the sample belongs to the ten largest clones. Sequenced input: peripheral blood. These receptors were obtained from a man aged 18 to 35 with active or convalescent COVID-19.

This clone was seen a few times. The chain carries TRBV5-6 and TRBJ1-6, with TRBD1 matching 9 bases. The length of the CDR3 is 14 residues. In germline, CDR1 is SGHDT, CDR2 YYEEEE. J gave up 10 bases and V 0 bases, and 2 bases lay outside the gene matches. The CDR3 sequence is CASSLGDRVSPLHF. Written as DNA, the CDR3 is TGTGCCAGCAGCTTGGGGGACAGGGTCTCACCCCTCCACTTT. The whole variable domain, filled in from reference TRBV5-6 and TRBJ1-6, reads DAGVTQSPTHLIKTRGQQVTLRCSPKSGHDTVSWYQQALGQGPQFIFQYYEEEERQRGNFPDRFSGHQFPNYSSELNVNALLLGDSALYLCASSLGDRVSPLHFGNGTRLTVT.

J is TRBJ2-5 and V is TRBV5-1; D is possibly TRBD1 (6 bases). This CDR3 contains 16 residues. Germline lookup yields CDR1 SGHRS and CDR2 YFSETQ. V lost 1 base, J lost 2 bases, and 15 bases lay in between. CDR3 DNA: TGCGCCAGCAGCTTGAGGGACATTGGACCTCAAGAGACCCAGTACTTC. As protein: CASSLRDIGPQETQYF.

The gene calls are TRBV18 and TRBJ2-1; maybe TRBD2 (6 bases). The CDR3 runs to 17 residues. The germline V gene encodes CDR1 KGHSH and CDR2 LQKENI. Trimming left V 0 bases short and J 7 bases short, with 19 bases between. The DNA for the CDR3 is TGTGCCAGCTCACCACCCAACCCGAAGACTAGTCAGAATGAGCAGTTCTTC. Translated: CASSPPNPKTSQNEQFF.

V is TRBV25-1 and J is TRBJ2-5; D call uncertain. Per germline, CDR1 MGHDK and CDR2 SYGVNS. Between the trimmed V and J ends, which lost 3 bases and 1 base, there was a span of 9 bases. The CDR3 extends over 14 amino acids. The CDR3 is CASSDPFVQETQYF. The CDR3 nucleotides read TGTGCCAGCAGTGACCCGTTCGTCCAAGAGACCCAGTACTTC.

This clone was seen once. The gene calls are TRBV2 and TRBJ2-3, with 9 bases lining up with TRBD2. There are 17 residues in the CDR3. Per the germline V gene, CDR1 is SNHLY and CDR2 is FYNNEI. Trimming cost V 1 base and J 2 bases; bases outside gene matches: 7. As DNA, the CDR3 is TGTGCCAGCAGTGAAGTAGCCCTAGCGGGGAACACAGATACGCAGTATTTT. Residues: CASSEVALAGNTDTQYF.

The J gene is TRBJ2-7, the V gene TRBV4-3; D might be TRBD2 (6 bases). V was trimmed by 1 base and J by 5 bases, leaving 15 bases between them. This CDR3 spans 15 amino acids. Germline CDR1 is LGHNA and CDR2 is YSLEER. The DNA for the CDR3 is TGCGCCAGCAGCCAAGGCTGGGACTGGTTCCACGAGCAGTACTTC. Translating gives CASSQGWDWFHEQYF.

V and J are TRBV2 and TRBJ2-2, with D uncertain. There are 12 residues in the CDR3. The germline CDR1 and CDR2 sequences are SNHLY and FYNNEI. Trimming stripped 6 bases from V and 2 bases from J, with 4 bases between. The DNA for the CDR3 is TGTGCCAGCAGGAGAAACACCGGGGAGCTGTTTTTT. Encoded protein: CASRRNTGELFF.

The rearrangement joins TRBV6-6 to TRBJ1-4, with 7 positions matching TRBD1. Germline values: CDR1 MNHNY, CDR2 SVGAGI (reference sequence). V was pared by 5 bases and J by 5 bases, with 5 bases of the junction left unmatched. The CDR3 is made up of 14 amino acids. CDR3 protein: CASSNRGLNEKLFF. CDR3 DNA: TGTGCCAGCAGTAACAGGGGATTAAATGAAAAACTGTTTTTT.

This clone has just a few counts. This sequence joins TRBV4-3 and TRBJ2-2, with TRBD2 matching over 7 bases. V dropped 1 base and J dropped 2; count of bases not matched to a gene: 1. Germline CDR1 reads LGHNA; CDR2 reads YSLEER. This CDR3 spans 15 amino acids. CDR3 coding DNA: TGCGCCAGCAGCCAAGGCGGGGGTAACACCGGGGAGCTGTTTTTT. The encoded protein is CASSQGGGNTGELFF.

This sequence joins TRBV7-8 and TRBJ1-5; 8 bases map to TRBD1. This CDR3 is 15 amino acids long. CDR1 and CDR2 (germline): SGHVS, FQNEAQ. J gave up 5 bases and V 5 bases, and 8 bases lay outside the gene matches. Here the CDR3 DNA reads TGTGCCAGCAGCACAGGGACAGGATCTCATCAGCCCCAGCATTTT. Residues: CASSTGTGSHQPQHF.

This chain uses TRBV2 with TRBJ1-1; tentative D call: TRBD1 (6 bases). Germline V gene data show CDR1 as SNHLY and CDR2 as FYNNEI. The CDR3 totals 13 residues. The V gene lost 8 bases and the J gene lost 5 bases, with 15 bases spanning the gap. The CDR3 protein is CASQKEGGTEAFF. CDR3 nucleotides: TGTGCCAGCCAAAAGGAGGGGGGGACTGAAGCTTTCTTT.

J is TRBJ2-1 and V is TRBV5-4, with TRBD1 as a possible D gene (6 bases). The CDR3 is 17 residues long. In germline, CDR1 is SGHNT, CDR2 YYREEE (reference sequence). The V end lost 3 bases, the J end lost 2 bases, and 18 bases lay between the germline ends. CDR3 nucleotide sequence: TGTGCCAGCAGCTCCACCCGGACAGCAGGGGCCTACAATGAGCAGTTCTTC. Translated: CASSSTRTAGAYNEQFF.

The V call is TRBV7-8, the J call TRBJ2-1, with D perhaps TRBD2 (6 bases). CDR1 and CDR2 (germline): SGHVS, FQNEAQ. The CDR3 extends over 16 amino acids. V dropped 0 bases and J dropped 2 bases, with 11 bases sitting between them. The CDR3 loop is CASSLADGSPYNEQFF. Written as DNA, the CDR3 is TGTGCCAGCAGCTTAGCTGACGGGAGCCCCTACAATGAGCAGTTCTTC.

This clone was seen once. V and J are TRBV30 and TRBJ1-1; perhaps TRBD1 as D (6 bases). Trimming pared 4 bases from V and 6 bases from J, leaving 15 bases between. In germline, CDR1 is GTSNPN, CDR2 SVGIG (reference sequence). The CDR3 is 13 residues long. In nucleotides, the CDR3 is TGTGCCTGGAATACAGGGCTAAGCGCTGAAGCTTTCTTT. Its protein product is CAWNTGLSAEAFF.

Worth noting for this clone: Other DNA variants within this sample encode the same CDR3. The chain carries TRBV9 and TRBJ2-1; no clear D gene. CDR1 and CDR2 (germline): SGDLS, YYNGEE. V dropped 0 bases and J dropped 0 bases, with 7 bases sitting between them. This CDR3 contains 15 residues. The DNA for the CDR3 is TGTGCCAGCAGCGTAGGGAGCAGCTCCTACAATGAGCAGTTCTTC. Protein sequence: CASSVGSSSYNEQFF. The complete variable domain, with remaining parts taken from reference TRBV9 and TRBJ2-1, reads DSGVTQTPKHLITATGQRVTLRCSPRSGDLSVYWYQQSLDQGLQFLIQYYNGEERAKGNILERFSAQQFPDLHSELNLSSLELGDSALYFCASSVGSSSYNEQFFGPGTRLTVL.

This clone was observed a few times. CDR3 coding DNA: TGTGCCAGCAGCCAAGACCGGGGACTAGCGGGAGATACGCAGTATTTT. It codes for CASSQDRGLAGDTQYF. The rearrangement joins TRBV4-2 to TRBJ2-3; 12 bases are a match to TRBD2. Germline CDR1 and CDR2: LGHNA and YNFKEQ. The CDR3 totals 16 residues. V gave up 0 bases and J gave up 5 bases; unmatched junction bases: 3.

The V and J genes are TRBV7-8 and TRBJ2-3, with 8 bases lining up with TRBD1. V shed 5 bases, J shed 4 bases, and the junction held 5 bases outside the gene matches. Germline lookup yields CDR1 SGHVS and CDR2 FQNEAQ. The CDR3 totals 14 residues. The CDR3: CASSVDRGADTQYF. The CDR3 DNA sequence: TGTGCCAGCAGCGTAGACAGGGGAGCAGATACGCAGTATTTT.

The rearrangement joins TRBV7-9 to TRBJ2-1; 12 bases are shared with TRBD2. Germline V gene lookup returns CDR1 SEHNR and CDR2 FQNEAQ (reference sequence). V gave up 11 bases and J gave up 5 bases; unmatched junction bases: 7. The CDR3 sequence is 14 residues long. In nucleotides, the CDR3 is TGTGCCTCTGCTCGGACTAGCGGGAACAATGAGCAGTTCTTC. Amino acids: CASARTSGNNEQFF.

Only one count was recorded for this clone. J is TRBJ1-1 and V is TRBV6-5, with a possible D match to TRBD1 (5 bases). V was shortened by 5 bases and J by 2 bases, with 12 bases between the two germline ends. Germline CDR1 MNHEY, CDR2 SVGAGI. The length of the CDR3 is 14 residues. For the CDR3, the DNA is TGTGCCAGCAGTCTACGACAGAGCAACACTGAAGCTTTCTTT. This translates into CASSLRQSNTEAFF.

The chain has TRBV23-1 and TRBJ2-1; 12 nucleotides line up with TRBD2. TRBV23-1 is given ORF status, its function remaining uncertain. The CDR3 consists of 17 residues. Germline trimming cut 1 base from V and 8 bases from J; bases unmatched to any gene: 9. The CDR3 DNA is TGCGCCAGCAGTCAATGGGAAGTCCCTAGCGGGAGGGATGAGCAGTTCTTC. This encodes CASSQWEVPSGRDEQFF.

The chain's CDR3 is CASSPRPGLTDNTIYF. CDR3 in DNA: TGTGCCAGTAGTCCCAGGCCGGGACTGACGGACAACACCATATATTTT. This chain connects TRBV19 to TRBJ1-3; a weak D match, TRBD1 (5 bases). The V gene lost 5 bases and the J gene lost 7 bases, with 21 bases spanning the gap. This CDR3 region has 16 residues. Germline CDR1 LNHDA, CDR2 SQIVND (reference sequence).

The chain joins TRBV19 to TRBJ1-1, with D maybe TRBD1 (5 bases). V was clipped by 4 bases and J by 1 base, with 16 bases between them. CDR3 length: 16 residues. In germline, CDR1 is LNHDA, CDR2 SQIVND (reference sequence). This CDR3 is CASSREEGLWNTEAFF. CDR3 nucleotide sequence: TGTGCCAGTAGTAGGGAGGAGGGGCTGTGGAACACTGAAGCTTTCTTT.

This clone was counted a few times. The gene calls are TRBV30 and TRBJ1-4; D remains ambiguous. CDR3 length: 13 residues. V was cut by 3 bases and J by 10 bases, with 15 bases left in between. Germline V CDR1 and CDR2: GTSNPN, SVGIG (reference sequence). CDR3 sequence reads: CAWRVEGTGKLFF. As DNA, the CDR3 is TGTGCCTGGAGAGTCGAGGGCACCGGAAAACTGTTTTTT.

The rearrangement links TRBV6-5 to TRBJ2-5, with D tentatively TRBD2 (6 bases). The CDR3 runs to 15 residues. Trimming left V 4 bases short and J 0 bases short, with 12 bases between. Germline loops: CDR1 MNHEY, CDR2 SVGAGI. This chain's CDR3 is CASSLAGGNQETQYF. In DNA, the CDR3 is TGTGCCAGCAGTTTGGCAGGAGGGAACCAAGAGACCCAGTACTTC.

V and J are TRBV18 and TRBJ2-7, with 11 bases aligning to TRBD1. Germline loops: CDR1 KGHSH, CDR2 LQKENI. The CDR3 has 19 residues. Trimming took 3 bases from V and 2 from J; bases not matched to a gene: 15. The CDR3 protein is CASSPRTGGAMDVTYEQYF. The CDR3 DNA reads as TGTGCCAGCTCACCCCGGACAGGGGGCGCAATGGATGTTACCTACGAGCAGTACTTC.